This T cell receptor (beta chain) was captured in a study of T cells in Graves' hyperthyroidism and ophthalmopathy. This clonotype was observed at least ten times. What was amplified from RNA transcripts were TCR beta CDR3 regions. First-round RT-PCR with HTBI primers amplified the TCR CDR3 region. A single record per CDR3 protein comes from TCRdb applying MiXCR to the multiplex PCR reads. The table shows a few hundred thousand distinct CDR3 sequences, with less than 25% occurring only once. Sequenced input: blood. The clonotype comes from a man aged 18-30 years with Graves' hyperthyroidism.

The CDR3 spells CASSGTSNYEQYF. The CDR3 DNA reads TGTGCCAGCAGTGGGACTAGTAACTACGAGCAGTACTTC. The V call is TRBV2, the J call TRBJ2-7; 7 bases are shared with TRBD2. CDR3 length: 13 residues. J gave up 3 bases and V 4 bases, and 3 bases lay outside the gene matches. Germline CDR1 reads SNHLY; CDR2 reads FYNNEI.